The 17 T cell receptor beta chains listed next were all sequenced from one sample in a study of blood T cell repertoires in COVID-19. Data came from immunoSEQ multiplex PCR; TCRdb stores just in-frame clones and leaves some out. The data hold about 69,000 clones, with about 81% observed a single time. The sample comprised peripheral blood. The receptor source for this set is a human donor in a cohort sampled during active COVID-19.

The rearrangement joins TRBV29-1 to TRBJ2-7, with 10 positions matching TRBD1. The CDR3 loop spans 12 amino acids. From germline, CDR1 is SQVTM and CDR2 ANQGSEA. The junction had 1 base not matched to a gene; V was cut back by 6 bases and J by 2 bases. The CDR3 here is CSVGTGAYEQYF. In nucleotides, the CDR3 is TGCAGCGTAGGGACAGGGGCCTACGAGCAGTACTTC.

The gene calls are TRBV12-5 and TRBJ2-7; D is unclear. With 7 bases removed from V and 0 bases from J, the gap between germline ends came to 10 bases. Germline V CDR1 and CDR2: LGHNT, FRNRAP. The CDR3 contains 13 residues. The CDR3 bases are TGTGCTAGTGCTCAGGCCAACTCCTACGAGCAGTACTTC. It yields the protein CASAQANSYEQYF. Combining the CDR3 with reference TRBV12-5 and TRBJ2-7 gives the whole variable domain DARVTQTPRHKVTEMGQEVTMRCQPILGHNTVFWYRQTMMQGLELLAYFRNRAPLDDSGMPKDRFSAEMPDATLATLKIQPSEPRDSAVYFCASAQANSYEQYFGPGTRLTVT.

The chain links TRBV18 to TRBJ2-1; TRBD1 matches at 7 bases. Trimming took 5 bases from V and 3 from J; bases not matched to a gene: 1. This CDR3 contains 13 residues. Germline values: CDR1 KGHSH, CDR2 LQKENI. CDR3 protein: CASSGQDYNEQFF. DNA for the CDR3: TGTGCCAGCTCAGGACAGGACTACAATGAGCAGTTCTTC.

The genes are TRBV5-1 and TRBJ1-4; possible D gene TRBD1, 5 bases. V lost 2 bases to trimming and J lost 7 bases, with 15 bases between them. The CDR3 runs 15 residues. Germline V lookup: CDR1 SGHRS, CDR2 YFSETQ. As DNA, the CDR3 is TGCGCCAGCAGCTTCGACGGGGGAAGGGGTGAAAAACTGTTTTTT. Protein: CASSFDGGRGEKLFF.

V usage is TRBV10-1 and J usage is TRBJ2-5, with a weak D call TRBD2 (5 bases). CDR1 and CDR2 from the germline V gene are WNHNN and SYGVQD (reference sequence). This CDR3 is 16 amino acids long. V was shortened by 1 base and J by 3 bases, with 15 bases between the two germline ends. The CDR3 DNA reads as TGCGCCAGCAGTGAGTATACTAGGTGGGATAAAGAGACCCAGTACTTC. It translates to CASSEYTRWDKETQYF.

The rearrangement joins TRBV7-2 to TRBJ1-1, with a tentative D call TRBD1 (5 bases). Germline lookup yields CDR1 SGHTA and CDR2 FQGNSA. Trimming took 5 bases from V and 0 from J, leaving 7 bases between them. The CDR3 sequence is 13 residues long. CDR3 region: CASSRGLNTEAFF. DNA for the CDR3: TGTGCCAGCAGCAGGGGCTTGAACACTGAAGCTTTCTTT.

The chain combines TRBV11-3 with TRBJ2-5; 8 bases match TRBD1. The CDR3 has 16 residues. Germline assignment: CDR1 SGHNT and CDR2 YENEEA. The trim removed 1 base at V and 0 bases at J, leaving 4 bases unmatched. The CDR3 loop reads CASSLGDRPYQETQYF. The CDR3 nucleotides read TGTGCCAGCAGCTTAGGGGACAGGCCGTACCAAGAGACCCAGTACTTC.

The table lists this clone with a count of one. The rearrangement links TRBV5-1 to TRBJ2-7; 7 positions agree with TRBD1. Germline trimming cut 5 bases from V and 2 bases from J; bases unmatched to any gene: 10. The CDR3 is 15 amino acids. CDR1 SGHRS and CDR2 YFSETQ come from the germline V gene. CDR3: CASSGRQGSAYEQYF. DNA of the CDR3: TGCGCCAGCAGTGGTCGACAGGGATCCGCCTACGAGCAGTACTTC.

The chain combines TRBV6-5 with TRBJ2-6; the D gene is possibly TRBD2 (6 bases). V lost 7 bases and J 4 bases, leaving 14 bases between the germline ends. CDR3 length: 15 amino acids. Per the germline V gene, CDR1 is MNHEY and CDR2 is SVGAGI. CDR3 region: CASKGREAGANVLTF. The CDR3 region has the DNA TGTGCCAGCAAGGGCAGGGAGGCCGGGGCCAACGTCCTGACTTTC.

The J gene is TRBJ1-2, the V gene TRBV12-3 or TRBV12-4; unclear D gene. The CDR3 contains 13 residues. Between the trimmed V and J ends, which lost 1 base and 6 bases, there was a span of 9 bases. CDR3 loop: CASSLGGIDGYTF. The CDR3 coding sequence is TGTGCCAGCAGTTTAGGAGGTATCGATGGCTACACCTTC.

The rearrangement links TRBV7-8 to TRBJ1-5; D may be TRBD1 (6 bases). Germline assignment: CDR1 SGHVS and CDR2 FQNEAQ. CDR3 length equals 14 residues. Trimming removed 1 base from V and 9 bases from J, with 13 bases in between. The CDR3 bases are TGTGCCAGCAGCTTAGATGGGGGGGCCCGGCCCCAGCATTTT. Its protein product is CASSLDGGARPQHF. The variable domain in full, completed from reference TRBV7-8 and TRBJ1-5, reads GAGVSQSPRYKVAKRGQDVALRCDPISGHVSLFWYQQALGQGPEFLTYFQNEAQLDKSGLPSDRFFAERPEGSVSTLKIQRTQQEDSAVYLCASSLDGGARPQHFGDGTRLSIL.

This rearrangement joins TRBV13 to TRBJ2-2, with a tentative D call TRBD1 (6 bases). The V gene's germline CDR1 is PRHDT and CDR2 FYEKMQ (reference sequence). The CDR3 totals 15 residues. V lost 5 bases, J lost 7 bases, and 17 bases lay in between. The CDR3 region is CASSKPPETGGELFF. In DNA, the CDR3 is TGTGCCAGCAGCAAGCCCCCGGAGACAGGCGGGGAGCTGTTTTTT.

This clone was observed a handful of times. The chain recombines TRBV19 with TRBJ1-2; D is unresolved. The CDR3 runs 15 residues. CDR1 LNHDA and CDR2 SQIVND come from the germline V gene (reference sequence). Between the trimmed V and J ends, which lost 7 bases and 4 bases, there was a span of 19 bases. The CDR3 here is CASKTSWSTSYGYTF. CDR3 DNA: TGTGCCAGTAAGACGAGTTGGAGTACCAGCTATGGCTACACCTTC.

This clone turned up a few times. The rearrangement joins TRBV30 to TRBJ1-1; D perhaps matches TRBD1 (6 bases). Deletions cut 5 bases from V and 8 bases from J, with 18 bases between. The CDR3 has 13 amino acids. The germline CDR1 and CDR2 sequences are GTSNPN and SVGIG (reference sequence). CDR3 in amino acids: CAWARDTPMEAFF. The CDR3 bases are TGTGCCTGGGCCCGGGACACTCCTATGGAAGCTTTCTTT.

CDR3 sequence reads: CASSLGLAGGTQYF. In DNA form, the CDR3 reads TGTGCCAGCAGCTTGGGACTAGCAGGGGGGACCCAGTACTTC. The J gene is TRBJ2-5, the V gene TRBV7-3; 9 bases are shared with TRBD2. The V gene end was trimmed by 3 bases and the J gene end by 7 bases; junction bases not matched to a gene: 6. The CDR3 extends over 14 amino acids. The V gene's germline CDR1 is SGHTA and CDR2 FQGTGA. Based on the CDR3 plus reference TRBV7-3 and TRBJ2-5, the full variable domain is GAGVSQTPSNKVTEKGKYVELRCDPISGHTALYWYRQSLGQGPEFLIYFQGTGAADDSGLPNDRFFAVRPEGSVSTLKIQRTERGDSAVYLCASSLGLAGGTQYFGPGTRLLVL.

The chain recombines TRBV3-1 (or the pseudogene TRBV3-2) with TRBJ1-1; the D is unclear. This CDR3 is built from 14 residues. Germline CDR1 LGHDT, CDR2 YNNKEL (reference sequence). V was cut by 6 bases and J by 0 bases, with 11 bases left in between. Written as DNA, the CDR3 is TGTGCCAGCAGTATCCGCTCTATGAACACTGAAGCTTTCTTT. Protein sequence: CASSIRSMNTEAFF.

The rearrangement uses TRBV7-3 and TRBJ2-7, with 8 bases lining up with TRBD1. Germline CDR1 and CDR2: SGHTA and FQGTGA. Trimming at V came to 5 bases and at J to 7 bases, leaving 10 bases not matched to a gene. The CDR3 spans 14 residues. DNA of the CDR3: TGTGCCAGCAGCCTACGGACAGGGACGGGGGAGCAGTACTTC. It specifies CASSLRTGTGEQYF.